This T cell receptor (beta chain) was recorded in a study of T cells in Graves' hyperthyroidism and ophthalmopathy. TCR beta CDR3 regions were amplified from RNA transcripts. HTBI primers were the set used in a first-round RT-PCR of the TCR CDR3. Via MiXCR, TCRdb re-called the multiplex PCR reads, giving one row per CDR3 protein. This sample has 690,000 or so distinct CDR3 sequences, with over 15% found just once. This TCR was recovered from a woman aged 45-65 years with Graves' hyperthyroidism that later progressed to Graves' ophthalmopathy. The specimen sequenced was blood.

The DNA for the CDR3 is TGCAGTGCTAGTTCCGGCGGGGGGGTATTCGATACGCAGTATTTT. It encodes CSASSGGGVFDTQYF. The rearrangement uses TRBV20-1 and TRBJ2-3; TRBD2 aligns across 9 bases. The ends lost 3 bases at V and 6 bases at J; junction bases unmatched: 10. This CDR3 contains 15 residues. The V gene's germline CDR1 is DFQATT and CDR2 SNEGSKA (reference sequence).